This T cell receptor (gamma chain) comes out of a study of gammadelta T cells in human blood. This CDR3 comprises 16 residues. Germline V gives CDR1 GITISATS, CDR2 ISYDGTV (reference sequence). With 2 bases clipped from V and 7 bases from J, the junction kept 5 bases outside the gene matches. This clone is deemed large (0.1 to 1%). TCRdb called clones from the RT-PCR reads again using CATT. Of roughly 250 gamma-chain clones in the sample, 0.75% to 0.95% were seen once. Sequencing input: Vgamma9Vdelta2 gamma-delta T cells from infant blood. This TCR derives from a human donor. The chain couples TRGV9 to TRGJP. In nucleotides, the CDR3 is TGTGCCTTGTGGGAGGCCGAGGAGTTGGGCAAAAAAATCAAGGTATTT. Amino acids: CALWEAEELGKKIKVF.